This entry is about one T cell receptor (beta chain). The entry originates in a study of blood T cell repertoires in COVID-19. Study-wide context: Donors in the United States, Italy and Spain gave samples during acute or convalescent COVID-19. The analysed material was cDNA or gDNA that came from T cells, B-cell-depleted T cells, or PBMCs.

As handled by the study authors: Amplification with reference gene primers provided the estimates of nucleated cell counts. Sequenced by immunoSEQ multiplex PCR; TCRdb stores in-frame clones only, minus some. The V and J calls and clone size were taken over from that table, and D and trimming were inferred from the DNA. Of 150,000 to 180,000 clones listed, roughly 83% are singletons. The CDR3 is made up of 14 amino acids. Germline V gene lookup returns CDR1 SGHRS and CDR2 YFSETQ. Trimming removed 4 bases at V and 4 bases at J, with 14 bases between. The rearrangement uses TRBV5-1 and TRBJ1-2; tentative D call: TRBD1 (5 bases). This clonotype was sampled from an older woman with acute or convalescent COVID-19. The source material was peripheral blood. CDR3 nucleotide sequence: TGCGCCAGCAGCGACCTAAGGGGTGGCTATGGCTACACCTTC. It specifies CASSDLRGGYGYTF. Looking up the rest from reference TRBV5-1 and TRBJ1-2 gives the full variable domain: KAGVTQTPRYLIKTRGQQVTLSCSPISGHRSVSWYQQTPGQGLQFLFEYFSETQRNKGNFPGRFSGRQFSNSRSEMNVSTLELGDSALYLCASSDLRGGYGYTFGSGTRLTVV.